This T cell receptor (beta chain) derives from a study of cytomegalovirus exposure and HLA in healthy donors. As for the study in general: One earlier analysis, a look at approximately 190 million T cells, found about 110 million unique TCR beta sequences. Study-level points and caveats: Researchers had no immune exposure information except CMV serostatus available.

The CDR3 totals 15 residues. The V end lost 10 bases, the J end lost 6 bases, and 21 bases lay between the germline ends. Germline assignment: CDR1 LGHNA and CDR2 YNFKEQ. This clone was observed once. Antigen unknown. This PCR relied on a set of 60 Vbeta primers and 13 Jbeta primers. TCRdb's copy holds only in-frame clones and misses some; the assay was immunoSEQ multiplex PCR. The sample contains 90,000 to 100,000 clones, 60% to 85% of which appear only once. This clonotype originated in a woman aged 40 to 55 in good health and CMV-seronegative. The V call is TRBV4-2, the J call TRBJ2-2; the D gene is possibly TRBD1 (5 bases). Sequencing was performed on PBMCs. This CDR3 is CATSVGHPGSGELFF. For the CDR3, the DNA is TGTGCCACGTCTGTGGGGCATCCAGGCTCCGGGGAGCTGTTTTTT.